Described below is a single T cell receptor beta chain sequence and its context. Its antigen remains unknown. These data belong to a study of T cells in localized non-small cell lung cancer. Study results and caveats: Paired adjacent lung recovered a median about 60 of the top 100 tumor clones.

Trimming pared 2 bases from V and 0 bases from J, leaving 8 bases between. CDR3 length: 13 residues. CDR1 and CDR2 (germline): SQVTM, ANQGSEA. Libraries were prepared by immunoSEQ multiplex PCR; TCRdb keeps only in-frame clonotypes and omits some of them. The repertoire consists of about 76,000 clones, with approximately 84% occurring once and the leading ten covering 1.3%. This receptor was taken from a female donor over 55 with stage I lung adenocarcinoma. The chain is built from TRBV29-1 and TRBJ2-7; D remains ambiguous. This specimen was peripheral blood, taken before any cancer treatment. CDR3 nucleotides: TGCAGCGTTGAAATCGGTGGCTCCTACGAGCAGTACTTC. It yields the protein CSVEIGGSYEQYF.